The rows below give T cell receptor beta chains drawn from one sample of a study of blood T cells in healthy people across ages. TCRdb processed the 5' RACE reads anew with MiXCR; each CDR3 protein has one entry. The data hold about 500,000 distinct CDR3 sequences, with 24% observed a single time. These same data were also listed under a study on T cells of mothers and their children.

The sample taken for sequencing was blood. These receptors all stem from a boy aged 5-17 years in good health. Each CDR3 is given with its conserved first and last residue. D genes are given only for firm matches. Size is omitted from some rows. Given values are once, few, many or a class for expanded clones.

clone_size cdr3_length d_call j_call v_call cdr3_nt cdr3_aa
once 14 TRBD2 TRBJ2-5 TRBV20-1 TGCAGTGCTAGCCAGCGGGGGCCACAAGAGACCCAGTACTTC CSASQRGPQETQYF
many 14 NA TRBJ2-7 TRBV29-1 TGCAGCGTTGAAGATCGCGGACATCCCTACGAGCAGTACTTC CSVEDRGHPYEQYF
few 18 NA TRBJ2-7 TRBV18 TGTGCCAGCTCACCACGGTTAGAGGGGGAGGTCGCCCGTGGCGAGCAGTACTTC CASSPRLEGEVARGEQYF
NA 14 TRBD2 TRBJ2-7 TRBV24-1 TGTGCCACCAGTGACTCGAGCGGGAGGGATGAGCAGTACTTC CATSDSSGRDEQYF
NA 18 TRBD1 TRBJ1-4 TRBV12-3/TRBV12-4 TGTGCCAGCAGTTTCGGGGACAGGGGTTATGGAACTAATGAAAAACTGTTTTTT CASSFGDRGYGTNEKLFF
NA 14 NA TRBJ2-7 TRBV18 TGTGCCAGCTCACCGGGACCCTATAACTACGAGCAGTACTTC CASSPGPYNYEQYF
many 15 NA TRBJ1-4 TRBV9 TGTGCCAGCAGCAAGCATCCCGCGTCCGCTGAAAAACTGTTTTTT CASSKHPASAEKLFF
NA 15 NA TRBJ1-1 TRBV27 TGTGCCAGCAGTTTAGCAGGGCGACCCCACACTGAAGCTTTCTTT CASSLAGRPHTEAFF
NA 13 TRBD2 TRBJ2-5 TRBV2 TGTGCCAACAAGGTTCGGGGGGGCCGGGCCCAGTACTTC CANKVRGGRAQYF
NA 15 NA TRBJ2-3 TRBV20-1 TGCAGTGCTAGGGACCACAGGGTTAGCACAGATACGCAGTATTTT CSARDHRVSTDTQYF
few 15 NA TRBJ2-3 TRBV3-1 TGTGCCAGCAGCCAACGACTAGAAAACACAGATACGCAGTATTTT CASSQRLENTDTQYF
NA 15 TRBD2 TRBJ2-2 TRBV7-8 TGTGCCAGCAGCTCACTAGCGGGAGAGGCCGGGGAGCTGTTTTTT CASSSLAGEAGELFF
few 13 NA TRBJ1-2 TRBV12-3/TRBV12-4 TGTGCCAGCAGTTCTTCTAGAATTTATGGCTACACCTTC CASSSSRIYGYTF
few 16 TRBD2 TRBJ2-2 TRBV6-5 TGTGCCAGCAGTTACCGGACTAGCGGGAGGACCGGGGAGCTGTTTTTT CASSYRTSGRTGELFF
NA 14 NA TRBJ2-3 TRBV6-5 TGTGCCAGCAGTTGGACAGCTAGCACAGATACGCAGTATTTT CASSWTASTDTQYF
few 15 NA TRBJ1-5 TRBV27 TGTGCCAGCAGTTTAGGTTCAGGGCGGTATCAGCCCCAGCATTTT CASSLGSGRYQPQHF
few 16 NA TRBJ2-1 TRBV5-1 TGCGCCAGCAGCTTGGCCAGGGGGAGGCCCGGCAATGAGCAGTTCTTC CASSLARGRPGNEQFF
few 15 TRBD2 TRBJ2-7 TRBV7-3 TGTGCCAGCAGCTTTGCCGGGGGGGGGTCCTACGAGCAGTACTTC CASSFAGGGSYEQYF
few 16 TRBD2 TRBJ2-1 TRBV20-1 TGCAGTGCGCGCCGACTAGCGGGGGCGGTGGACAATGAGCAGTTCTTC CSARRLAGAVDNEQFF
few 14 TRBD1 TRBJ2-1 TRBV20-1 TGCAGTGCTGGTGGGACAGGTTCCTACAATGAGCAGTTCTTC CSAGGTGSYNEQFF
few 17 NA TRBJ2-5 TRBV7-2 TGTGCCAGCAGCTTAGAATCTCTGGGGCCGGGCCAAGAGACCCAGTACTTC CASSLESLGPGQETQYF
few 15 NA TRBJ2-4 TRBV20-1 TGCAGTGCTCCCGGACAGACACCAGCCAAAAACATTCAGTACTTC CSAPGQTPAKNIQYF
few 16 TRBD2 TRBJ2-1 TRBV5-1 TGCGCCAGCAGCCAGCCCGGGACTAGCGGTTACAATGAGCAGTTCTTC CASSQPGTSGYNEQFF
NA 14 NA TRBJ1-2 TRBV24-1 TGTGCCACCAGTGATGCCGGGACTAACTATGGCTACACCTTC CATSDAGTNYGYTF
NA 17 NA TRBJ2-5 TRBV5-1 TGCGCCAGCAGCCCGTATTCGTTGAAGGGGCCCCAAGAGACCCAGTACTTC CASSPYSLKGPQETQYF
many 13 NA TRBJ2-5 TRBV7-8 TGTGCCAGCAGCTACAGGCGACGGGAGACCCAGTACTTC CASSYRRRETQYF
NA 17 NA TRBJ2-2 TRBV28 TGTGCCAGCAGCCCCCTCCGAGACAGCTTCAACACCAGGGAGCTATTTTTT CASSPLRDSFNTRELFF
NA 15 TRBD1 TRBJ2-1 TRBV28 TGTGCCAGCAGTCGAGACAGGGGTGCCTACAATGAGCAGTTCTTC CASSRDRGAYNEQFF
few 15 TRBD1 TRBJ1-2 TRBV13 TGTGCCAGCAGCTCCGGGACAGACCCTAACTATGGCTACACCTTC CASSSGTDPNYGYTF
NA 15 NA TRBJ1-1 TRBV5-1 TGCGCCAGCAGCAGGACAACAGGTCTGAACACTGAAGCTTTCTTT CASSRTTGLNTEAFF
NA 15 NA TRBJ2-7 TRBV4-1 TGCGCCAGCAGCCAAGATCCGACTTCCTCCTACGAGCAGTACTTC CASSQDPTSSYEQYF
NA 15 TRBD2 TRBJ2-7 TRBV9 TGTGCCAGCAGCGTAGCGGGGGGGAATCACTACGAGCAGTACTTC CASSVAGGNHYEQYF
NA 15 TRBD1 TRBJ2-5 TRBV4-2 TGTGCCAGCAGCCAAGAAGGTACAGGGGACGAGACCCAGTACTTC CASSQEGTGDETQYF
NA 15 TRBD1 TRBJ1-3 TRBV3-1 TGTGCCAGCAGCCGAGGGACAGGGCCTGGAAACACCATATATTTT CASSRGTGPGNTIYF
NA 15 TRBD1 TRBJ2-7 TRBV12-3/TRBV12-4 TGTGCCAGCAGCCCCGACAGGGCCAGCTCCTACGAGCAGTACTTC CASSPDRASSYEQYF
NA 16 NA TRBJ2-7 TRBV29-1 TGCAGCGTTGAAGATCGCCTACGGAGCGACAGCTACGAGCAGTACTTC CSVEDRLRSDSYEQYF
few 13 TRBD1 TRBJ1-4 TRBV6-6 TGTGCCAGCAAGGGGGCGGAGGATGAAAAACTGTTTTTT CASKGAEDEKLFF
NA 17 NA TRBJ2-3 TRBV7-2 TGTGCCAGCAGCTTAATTCTGTGGGGGGCAGGGACAGATACGCAGTATTTT CASSLILWGAGTDTQYF
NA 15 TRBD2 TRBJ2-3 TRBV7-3 TGTGCCAGCAGTCCCGGGACTAGTCGTTTGGATACGCAGTATTTT CASSPGTSRLDTQYF
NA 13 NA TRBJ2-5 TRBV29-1 TGCAGCGTTGCTGGACGGGTCCAAGAGACCCAGTACTTC CSVAGRVQETQYF
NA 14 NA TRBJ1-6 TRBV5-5 TGTGCCAGCAGCTTGGAGTGGTTGCAGGGTAGTATCCACTTT CASSLEWLQGSIHF
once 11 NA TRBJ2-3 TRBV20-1 TGCAGTGCCACTTTCCGAGATACGCAGTATTTT CSATFRDTQYF
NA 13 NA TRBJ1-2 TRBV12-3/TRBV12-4 TGTGCCAGCAGTTCTCCAGCTAACTATGGCTACACCTTC CASSSPANYGYTF
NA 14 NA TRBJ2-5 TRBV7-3 TGTGCCAGCAGCCCAAGTGGCTCCCGAGAGACCCAGTACTTC CASSPSGSRETQYF
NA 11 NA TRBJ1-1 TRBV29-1 TGCAGCGTTGGATCGAACACTGAAGCTTTCTTT CSVGSNTEAFF